Described below is a single T cell receptor beta chain sequence and its context. Produced via immunoSEQ multiplex PCR; TCRdb's table is partial and in-frame only. The sample yields about 110,000 clones, roughly 90% seen once. The data originate from a study of blood T cell repertoires in COVID-19. The wider study: PBMCs, B-cell-depleted T cells, or T cells provided the cDNA or gDNA that made up the material.

CDR1 is SGHNT and CDR2 is YENEEA in the germline V gene. The V gene end was trimmed by 3 bases and the J gene end by 8 bases; junction bases not matched to a gene: 5. This CDR3 region has 14 residues. The chain recombines TRBV11-3 with TRBJ2-1; 9 positions match TRBD1. The sequence was obtained from a man aged 35 to 55 with active or convalescent COVID-19. What was sequenced was peripheral blood. CDR3 amino acids: CASSLGTGQDEQFF. The CDR3 DNA reads as TGTGCCAGCAGCTTGGGGACAGGGCAGGATGAGCAGTTCTTC.